This TCR beta chain was found in a study of CD8 T cells in ankylosing spondylitis. Broader study findings: Significant enrichment of disease-linked clones was reported in matched ankylosing spondylitis synovial fluid. Disease-linked clones bore a CD8+ phenotype and were relatively rare in peripheral blood. In ankylosing spondylitis blood, a motif of about 8 highly homologous TCR beta variants appeared characteristic.

This clonotype has more than one count but fewer than ten. Its matching antigen is unknown. MiXCR, run by TCRdb on the 5' RACE reads, gives a single entry per CDR3 protein. The sample contains roughly 130,000 distinct CDR3 sequences, 6.5% to 8.5% of which appear only once. The germline CDR1 and CDR2 sequences are DFQATT and SNEGSKA (reference sequence). CDR3 length: 15 residues. V was clipped by 0 bases and J by 1 base, with 12 bases between them. Sample: synovial fluid, either unsorted or a sorted T cell fraction (not recorded which). This chain joins TRBV20-1 and TRBJ2-5, with D perhaps TRBD2 (7 bases). The sequence was obtained from a male donor with ankylosing spondylitis. The CDR3 loop is CSARDLRGGQETQYF. CDR3 nucleotide sequence: TGCAGTGCTAGAGATCTAAGGGGGGGCCAAGAGACCCAGTACTTC.